The 18 T cell receptor beta chains in this list originate from one sample, sequenced in a study of blood T cell repertoires in COVID-19. This table comes from immunoSEQ multiplex PCR, and its TCRdb copy is limited to in-frame clones, with some not included. The sample has approximately 180,000 clones, 88% seen once; the top ten hold about 4.4%. Specimen: peripheral blood. The receptors derive from a human donor in a cohort sampled during active COVID-19.

The CDR3 coding sequence is TGTGCCAGTAGTATCCAGACAGGGGGTTGGTTTGGCTACACCTTC. Translation: CASSIQTGGWFGYTF. This chain links TRBV19 with TRBJ1-2; 9 bases are shared with TRBD1. Germline CDR1 reads LNHDA; CDR2 reads SQIVND (reference sequence). J gave up 7 bases and V 3 bases, and 9 bases lay outside the gene matches. The CDR3 contains 15 residues.

The rearrangement joins TRBV3-1 (or the pseudogene TRBV3-2) to TRBJ2-7; TRBD2 aligns across 16 bases. This CDR3 contains 17 residues. CDR1 is LGHDT, CDR2 YNNKEL, per germline (reference sequence). The V segment lost 3 bases and the J segment 3 bases; nucleotides outside the gene matches: 5. The CDR3 region has the DNA TGTGCCAGCAGCCATTTGGGACTAGCGGGAGGGCACTACGAGCAGTACTTC. Protein product: CASSHLGLAGGHYEQYF.

The chain employs TRBV4-3 and TRBJ2-1; TRBD2 agrees at 7 bases. CDR1 and CDR2 from the germline V gene are LGHNA and YSLEER. There are 17 residues in the CDR3. Trimming at V came to 0 bases and at J to 2 bases, leaving 7 bases not matched to a gene. CDR3 region: CASSQDPAGVTYNEQFF. The CDR3 DNA follows: TGCGCCAGCAGCCAAGATCCGGCGGGGGTGACCTACAATGAGCAGTTCTTC.

The rearrangement joins TRBV27 to TRBJ1-6, with 8 bases lining up with TRBD1. After removal of 5 bases from V and 4 bases from J, the junction contained 7 bases not matched to a gene. Germline CDR1 and CDR2: MNHEY and SMNVEV (reference sequence). The CDR3 totals 16 residues. CDR3 sequence reads: CASSPADRDYNSPLHF. CDR3 sequence (DNA): TGTGCCAGCAGTCCAGCGGACAGGGATTATAATTCACCCCTCCACTTT.

The chain has TRBV15 and TRBJ1-1; no definite D call. CDR3 length: 14 amino acids. Germline loops: CDR1 LNHNV, CDR2 YYDKDF (reference sequence). Deletions cut 4 bases from V and 2 bases from J, with 11 bases between. The CDR3 is CATSIAVTNTEAFF. CDR3 DNA: TGTGCCACCAGCATTGCGGTAACCAACACTGAAGCTTTCTTT.

J is TRBJ2-7 and V is TRBV7-5; the D call TRBD1 from the table was never checked on the DNA. TRBV7-5 is shown as a pseudogene. The CDR3 is 17 amino acids. Here the CDR3 DNA reads TGTGTCAGAAGCTTAGTAAGAGACAGGGGATCCCCCTACGAGCAGTACTTC. It codes for CVRSLVRDRGSPYEQYF.

This chain links TRBV3-1 (or the pseudogene TRBV3-2) with TRBJ2-7; D possibly corresponds to TRBD2 (5 bases). This CDR3 is built from 15 residues. V was shortened by 2 bases and J by 3 bases, with 14 bases between the two germline ends. Germline V lookup: CDR1 LGHDT, CDR2 YNNKEL (reference sequence). The CDR3 DNA sequence: TGTGCCAGCAGCCAAACGGATGAGGGCAGCTACGAGCAGTACTTC. Protein: CASSQTDEGSYEQYF.

The rearrangement uses TRBV7-2 and TRBJ1-2; D not certain. This CDR3 is built from 14 residues. V shed 7 bases and J shed 4 bases, with 16 bases lying between them. CDR1 and CDR2 from the germline V gene are SGHTA and FQGNSA. CDR3 coding DNA: TGTGCCAGCACCCCAAAGCCGGGAGCCTATGGCTACACCTTC. Translated, it gives CASTPKPGAYGYTF.

The chain joins TRBV11-3 to TRBJ1-1; D possibly corresponds to TRBD1 (6 bases). The CDR3 has 13 amino acids. Germline assignment: CDR1 SGHNT and CDR2 YENEEA. V lost 5 bases to trimming and J lost 1 base, with 8 bases between them. The CDR3, as DNA: TGTGCCAGCAGCCAGGGACAGAACACTGAAGCTTTCTTT. It codes for CASSQGQNTEAFF.

This sequence joins TRBV2 and TRBJ1-3; D ambiguous. The CDR3 covers 17 residues. The V gene lost 0 bases and the J gene lost 0 bases, with 12 bases spanning the gap. Germline assignment: CDR1 SNHLY and CDR2 FYNNEI. The CDR3 here is CASSEAGNLLSGNTIYF. DNA for the CDR3: TGTGCCAGCAGTGAAGCTGGCAACCTGCTCTCTGGAAACACCATATATTTT. Based on the CDR3 plus reference TRBV2 and TRBJ1-3, the full variable domain is EPEVTQTPSHQVTQMGQEVILRCVPISNHLYFYWYRQILGQKVEFLVSFYNNEISEKSEIFDDQFSVERPDGSNFTLKIRSTKLEDSAMYFCASSEAGNLLSGNTIYFGEGSWLTVV.

The chain combines TRBV5-1 with TRBJ2-3; 12 bases line up with TRBD2. Germline V gene lookup returns CDR1 SGHRS and CDR2 YFSETQ. V was clipped by 4 bases and J by 5 bases; unmatched bases: 8. This CDR3 has 16 residues. CDR3 sequence: CASSVGLAGSGDTQYF. CDR3 bases: TGCGCCAGCAGCGTAGGACTAGCGGGATCCGGAGATACGCAGTATTTT.

The genes are TRBV7-9 and TRBJ2-6, with D hard to call. This CDR3 is 14 amino acids long. Germline lookup yields CDR1 SEHNR and CDR2 FQNEAQ (reference sequence). The V and J ends lost 0 bases and 4 bases respectively, with 4 bases between them. CDR3 DNA sequence: TGTGCCAGCAGCTTAGCAGCCGGGGCCAACGTCCTGACTTTC. It translates to CASSLAAGANVLTF.

V and J are TRBV5-5 and TRBJ1-1, with TRBD1 identical over 9 bases. CDR1 is SGHKS and CDR2 is YYEKEE in the germline V gene (reference sequence). There are 16 residues in the CDR3. V shed 2 bases and J 5 bases; nucleotides not matched to a gene: 10. The CDR3 here is CASSLRTGARVTEAFF. CDR3 coding DNA: TGTGCCAGCAGCTTACGGACAGGGGCTAGGGTAACTGAAGCTTTCTTT.

V is TRBV5-5 and J is TRBJ2-7, with 7 bases fitting TRBD2. Per the germline V gene, CDR1 is SGHKS and CDR2 is YYEKEE (reference sequence). The trim removed 6 bases at V and 5 bases at J, leaving 14 bases unmatched. The CDR3 contains 15 residues. CDR3 in DNA: TGTGCCAGCACCCCCGGGTGGGGGGGGTTCCACGAGCAGTACTTC. It is translated as CASTPGWGGFHEQYF.

The chain has TRBV25-1 and TRBJ1-4, with unresolved D. Trimming shortened V by 4 bases and J by 7 bases, and 16 bases separated the two germline ends. In germline, CDR1 is MGHDK, CDR2 SYGVNS. The CDR3 runs 15 residues. CDR3 coding DNA: TGTGCCAGCAGTGCGGGTTTAGTGGTAGGTGAAAAACTGTTTTTT. Its protein is CASSAGLVVGEKLFF.

The CDR3 loop reads CASSDGPRYGYTF. The CDR3 DNA is TGTGCCAGCAGTGACGGTCCCAGGTATGGCTACACCTTC. This chain joins TRBV6-4 and TRBJ1-2; D uncertain. V lost 2 bases and J lost 5, with 9 bases in between. The CDR3 runs 13 residues. Per the germline V gene, CDR1 is MRHNA and CDR2 is SNTAGT.

V usage is TRBV2 and J usage is TRBJ2-3, with D perhaps TRBD1 (6 bases). V gave up 5 bases and J gave up 1 base, with 13 bases separating them. The CDR3 covers 15 residues. Germline CDR1 reads SNHLY; CDR2 reads FYNNEI. CDR3 nucleotides: TGTGCCAGCAGTTGGACAGAGAGCGGCACAGATACGCAGTATTTT. This codes for CASSWTESGTDTQYF.

This clone was recorded many times. Within the sample, other DNA sequences also encode this same CDR3. The chain joins TRBV5-1 to TRBJ2-1; D gene unclear. CDR3 length: 14 residues. CDR1 is SGHRS and CDR2 is YFSETQ in the germline V gene. V shed 0 bases and J shed 5 bases, with 9 bases lying between them. DNA for the CDR3: TGCGCCAGCAGCTTGGTGGCAGGTAACAATGAGCAGTTCTTC. Amino acids: CASSLVAGNNEQFF.